A single sample is the source of the 5 T cell receptor beta chains below, sequenced in a study of T cell clonality in common variable immunodeficiency. Whole-study findings and limits: Common variable immunodeficiency TCR beta sequences reportedly had fewer deletions and N-nucleotide insertions.

What these receptors recognize is not known. Profiled with immunoSEQ multiplex PCR; TCRdb holds only in-frame clones, not every one. The counts give 25,000 to 35,000 clones, none of them seen only once; roughly 3.2% is held by the top ten. The sample taken for sequencing was peripheral blood mononuclear cells. These receptors were taken from a human donor with common variable immunodeficiency.

This clone showed up many times. The read is 3 residues too short to cover the CDR3 end, so that end is filled in from the germline J gene. V and J are TRBV6-2 or TRBV6-3 and TRBJ1-5; D unclear. CDR1 and CDR2 from the germline V gene are MNHEY and SVGEGT. The CDR3 totals 14 residues. V was trimmed by 6 bases and J by 1 base, leaving 10 bases between them. CDR3 protein: CASRPGGSNQPQHF. CDR3 DNA (partial): TGTGCCAGCAGGCCCGGAGGGAGCAATCAGCCC.

This clone was detected many times. The read finishes 3 residues shy of the CDR3 end, and the germline J gene is used to complete it. V and J are TRBV5-5 and TRBJ2-3, with TRBD2 as a possible D gene (6 bases). Germline CDR1 reads SGHKS; CDR2 reads YYEKEE (reference sequence). The CDR3 is 14 amino acids. The V end was cut by 4 bases, the J end by 0 bases, with 9 bases between. Partial CDR3 DNA: TGTGCCAGCAGCGCGCTAGCGAGCACAGATACG. This sequence encodes CASSALASTDT. The full CDR3 protein is CASSALASTDTQYF.

This clone was observed a few times. Read coverage stops 3 residues before the CDR3 terminus; the germline J gene supplies the remainder. The chain joins TRBV7-3 to TRBJ2-5; 8 nucleotides agree with TRBD1. V lost 4 bases to trimming and J lost 5 bases; unmatched junction nucleotides: 6. The CDR3 extends over 14 amino acids. The V gene's germline CDR1 is SGHTA and CDR2 FQGTGA. CDR3 bases read: TGTGCCAGCAGCTCACAGGGGGGAGCGGAGACC. Amino acid sequence: CASSSQGGAET. The CDR3 in its entirety is CASSSQGGAETQYF.

This clone was observed many times. The read terminates 3 residues ahead of where the CDR3 ends, so the germline J gene completes it. This sequence joins TRBV18 and TRBJ2-3; D is possibly TRBD2 (6 bases). The CDR3 is made up of 13 amino acids. The germline V gene has CDR1 KGHSH and CDR2 LQKENI. CDR3 loop: CASSRQPGEAQYF. The CDR3 DNA, read in part, is TGTGCCAGCTCACGCCAGCCGGGGGAGGCG.

This clone was observed many times. The CDR3 goes on 3 residues after the read ends, and that part is filled in from the germline J gene. V is TRBV5-1 and J is TRBJ2-5, with TRBD2 matching over 8 bases. V shed 3 bases and J 5 bases; nucleotides not matched to a gene: 9. Germline V gene sequence: CDR1 SGHRS, CDR2 YFSETQ. This CDR3 has 15 residues. Incomplete CDR3 DNA: TGCGCCAGCAGCTCGGCGGGAGGCCCTTTGGAGACC. This sequence encodes CASSSAGGPLET. The whole CDR3 reads CASSSAGGPLETQYF.